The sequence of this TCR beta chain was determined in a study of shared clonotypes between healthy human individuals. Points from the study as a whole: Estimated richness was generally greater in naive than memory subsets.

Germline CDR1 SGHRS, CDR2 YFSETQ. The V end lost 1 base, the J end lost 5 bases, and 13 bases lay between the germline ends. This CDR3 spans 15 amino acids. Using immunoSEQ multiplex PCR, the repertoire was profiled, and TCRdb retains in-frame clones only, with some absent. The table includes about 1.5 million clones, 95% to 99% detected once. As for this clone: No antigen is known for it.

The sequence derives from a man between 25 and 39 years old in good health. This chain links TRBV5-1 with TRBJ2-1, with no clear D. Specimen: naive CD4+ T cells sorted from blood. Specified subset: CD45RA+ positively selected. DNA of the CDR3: TGCGCCAGCAGCTTGCTCGCTTCGTCGGACAATGAGCAGTTCTTC. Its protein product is CASSLLASSDNEQFF.